The entry below gives a single TCR beta chain sequence along with its context. Its antigen remains unidentified. This sample was taken from a study of beta chain features in type 1 diabetes. The V segment lost 3 bases and the J segment 0 bases; nucleotides outside the gene matches: 2. CDR3 size: 17 residues. Germline CDR1 reads SGHDT; CDR2 reads YYEEEE. Study-level results: A pattern of fewer insertions and more deletions at VDJ junctions was seen in type 1 diabetes patients. All four CD4+ subsets of Type 1 diabetes patients contained TCRB CDR3s that were moderately but significantly shorter.

Every isolated RNA sample was fully reverse transcribed, so sequencing captured expressed TCRB transcripts. There were approximately 3.5 million reads on average in the naive, central memory and regulatory T cell samples. Measured with immunoSEQ multiplex PCR; TCRdb has only the in-frame clones, and not every one. The sample consists of more than 150,000 clones, over 8.5% of them appearing once. Each of the CD4+ naive, central memory, regulatory and stem cell-like memory populations was sorted via CD45RO/CCR7/CD25/CD127/CD95/CD27. This TCR derives from a young man in good health. The V gene is TRBV5-6, the J gene TRBJ2-3; 15 nucleotides align to TRBD2. The specimen was central memory CD4+ T cells from blood. The CDR3 here is CASSWGLAGGSTDTQYF. The CDR3 DNA sequence: TGTGCCAGCAGCTGGGGACTAGCGGGGGGTAGCACAGATACGCAGTATTTT.